These 18 T cell receptor beta chains were sequenced from one sample in a study of cytomegalovirus exposure and HLA in healthy donors. Primers for the PCR totalled 60 Vbeta and 13 Jbeta. The repertoire was sequenced with immunoSEQ multiplex PCR; TCRdb's copy has only in-frame clones and lacks some. The table records roughly 160,000 clones, around three quarters of them present only once. The sample comprised PBMCs. These receptor sequences come from a young woman in good health and CMV-seronegative.

V gene TRBV28 combines with J gene TRBJ2-2; maybe TRBD1 (6 bases). Germline V gives CDR1 MDHEN, CDR2 SYDVKM. This CDR3 contains 13 residues. The germline V and J ends were trimmed by 8 bases and 0 bases, with 7 bases remaining between them. In DNA, the CDR3 is TGTGCCAGCGACAGGACGAACACCGGGGAGCTGTTTTTT. The encoded protein is CASDRTNTGELFF.

This clone has more than one count but fewer than ten. This sequence joins TRBV21-1 and TRBJ1-4; the table calls TRBD1, which could not be checked here. TRBV21-1 constitutes a pseudogene. The CDR3 is 18 amino acids. CDR3 bases: TGTGCCAGCAGCAAAAGGGGGATTTTTCCTGCAACTAATGAAAAACTGTTTTTT. Protein: CASSKRGIFPATNEKLFF.

The rearrangement uses TRBV5-1 and TRBJ2-2, with D possibly matching TRBD2 (6 bases). Germline-derived CDR1 and CDR2 are SGHRS and YFSETQ. The V gene lost 3 bases and the J gene lost 0 bases, with 12 bases spanning the gap. The CDR3 length is 16 residues. Written as DNA, the CDR3 is TGCGCCAGCAGCTACCTTTCTAGCGCGAACACCGGGGAGCTGTTTTTT. This codes for CASSYLSSANTGELFF.

V is TRBV28 and J is TRBJ1-2; 11 bases are a match to TRBD1. The V gene end was trimmed by 5 bases and the J gene end by 5 bases; junction bases not matched to a gene: 10. Germline loops: CDR1 MDHEN, CDR2 SYDVKM. The CDR3 has 16 amino acids. The CDR3 coding sequence is TGTGCCAGCAGTCTCCTCTGGACAGGGGGCTTTTATGGCTACACCTTC. Encoded protein: CASSLLWTGGFYGYTF.

The chain carries TRBV5-1 and TRBJ1-1; D is undetermined. This CDR3 has 14 amino acids. V lost 1 base and J 7 bases, leaving 14 bases between the germline ends. Germline V gene lookup returns CDR1 SGHRS and CDR2 YFSETQ. The CDR3 spells CASSLRQGLDEAFF. CDR3 in DNA: TGCGCCAGCAGCTTGAGACAAGGACTAGATGAAGCTTTCTTT.

The chain joins TRBV4-3 to TRBJ2-1; D is possibly TRBD1 (7 bases). Trimming removed 0 bases from V and 1 base from J, with 25 bases in between. The CDR3 spans 21 residues. In germline, CDR1 is LGHNA, CDR2 YSLEER. CDR3 loop: CASSQDAPLGRGGASYNEQFF. The DNA for the CDR3 is TGCGCCAGCAGCCAAGATGCCCCCCTCGGGAGAGGGGGCGCGTCCTACAATGAGCAGTTCTTC.

This clone was detected a few times. The chain joins TRBV28 to TRBJ2-7; TRBD2 matches 11 bases. Per the germline V gene, CDR1 is MDHEN and CDR2 is SYDVKM. J gave up 5 bases and V 2 bases, and 2 bases lay outside the gene matches. This CDR3 is built from 14 residues. The CDR3 here is CASSLLLAGDEQYF. The CDR3 DNA follows: TGTGCCAGCAGTTTACTACTAGCGGGAGACGAGCAGTACTTC.

This chain joins TRBV5-5 and TRBJ2-3; TRBD1 aligns across 9 bases. This CDR3 comprises 14 residues. Trimming took 7 bases from V and 1 from J; bases not matched to a gene: 4. CDR1 is SGHKS, CDR2 YYEKEE, per germline (reference sequence). The CDR3: CASGQGPGTDTQYF. DNA for the CDR3: TGTGCCAGCGGACAGGGGCCGGGCACAGATACGCAGTATTTT.

The CDR3 DNA reads as TGTGCCAGCAGCCTCCTCTCCGGGACAGGGACCTACGAGCAGTACTTC. This sequence encodes CASSLLSGTGTYEQYF. The chain employs TRBV7-2 and TRBJ2-5, with 9 bases identical to TRBD1. The J call may be faulty, since TRBJ2-7 better matches the DNA end. The V gene's germline CDR1 is SGHTA and CDR2 FQGNSA. There are 16 residues in the CDR3.

The rearrangement joins TRBV5-4 to TRBJ2-1; 10 positions match TRBD2. The ends lost 4 bases at V and 9 bases at J; junction bases unmatched: 4. CDR3 length equals 13 residues. Germline-derived CDR1 and CDR2 are SGHNT and YYREEE (reference sequence). Here the CDR3 DNA reads TGTGCCAGCAGCGACTCTAGCGGGGGTGAGCAGTTCTTC. It yields the protein CASSDSSGGEQFF.

This clone has only a few counts. CDR3 sequence (DNA): TGTGCCATCAGTGAGAGAGGACAGAATAGCAATCAGCCCCAGCATTTT. This encodes CAISERGQNSNQPQHF. This chain connects TRBV10-3 to TRBJ1-5; a possible D gene is TRBD1 (6 bases). In germline, CDR1 is ENHRY, CDR2 SYGVKD. This CDR3 is 16 amino acids long. The V and J ends lost 2 bases and 0 bases respectively, with 11 bases between them.

The chain has TRBV27 and TRBJ2-2, with D possibly matching TRBD1 (6 bases). V was shortened by 4 bases and J by 2 bases, with 26 bases between the two germline ends. The CDR3 covers 20 residues. Germline lookup yields CDR1 MNHEY and CDR2 SMNVEV (reference sequence). The CDR3 loop reads CASSSSDSHFYTSNTGELFF. CDR3 nucleotide sequence: TGTGCCAGCAGTTCCTCGGACAGCCATTTTTACACGAGCAACACCGGGGAGCTGTTTTTT.

The rearrangement uses TRBV5-4 and TRBJ2-2; perhaps TRBD2 as D (6 bases). CDR1 is SGHNT, CDR2 YYREEE, per germline (reference sequence). There are 14 residues in the CDR3. V was trimmed by 0 bases and J by 8 bases, leaving 11 bases between them. The CDR3: CASSLGLANGELFF. CDR3 nucleotide sequence: TGTGCCAGCAGCTTGGGGCTAGCGAATGGGGAGCTGTTTTTT.

In this sample, this clone turned up a few times. The gene calls are TRBV4-2 and TRBJ1-4, with a possible D match to TRBD1 (6 bases). The germline V gene has CDR1 LGHNA and CDR2 YNFKEQ. This CDR3 contains 15 residues. The V gene lost 3 bases and the J gene lost 4 bases, with 12 bases spanning the gap. CDR3 protein: CASSHIDRSNEKLFF. The CDR3 bases are TGTGCCAGCAGCCACATAGACAGGAGTAATGAAAAACTGTTTTTT.

V is TRBV27 and J is TRBJ1-3, with a possible D match to TRBD1 (5 bases). CDR3 length: 15 residues. The germline V and J ends were trimmed by 2 bases and 0 bases, with 8 bases remaining between them. Germline V gene sequence: CDR1 MNHEY, CDR2 SMNVEV (reference sequence). Here the CDR3 DNA reads TGTGCCAGCAGTTTAAGGGGATTCTCTGGAAACACCATATATTTT. This gives the protein CASSLRGFSGNTIYF.

The chain is built from TRBV7-3 and TRBJ2-2; no definite D call. V shed 4 bases and J shed 1 base, with 4 bases lying between them. This CDR3 spans 13 amino acids. Germline lookup yields CDR1 SGHTA and CDR2 FQGTGA. Here the CDR3 reads CASSSWNTGELFF. CDR3 coding DNA: TGTGCCAGCAGCTCATGGAACACCGGGGAGCTGTTTTTT.

The rearrangement uses TRBV30 and TRBJ2-5; 8 bases are a match to TRBD1. V lost 3 bases and J lost 9; bases outside the gene matches: 12. Per the germline V gene, CDR1 is GTSNPN and CDR2 is SVGIG (reference sequence). This CDR3 comprises 14 residues. The CDR3 here is CAWSLTGAYAAQYF. CDR3 nucleotides: TGTGCCTGGAGCCTGACAGGGGCTTATGCGGCCCAGTACTTC. Full variable domain (remainder filled in from reference TRBV30 and TRBJ2-5): SQTIHQWPATLVQPVGSPLSLECTVEGTSNPNLYWYRQAAGRGLQLLFYSVGIGQISSEVPQNLSASRPQDRQFILSSKKLLLSDSGFYLCAWSLTGAYAAQYFGPGTRLLVL.

The genes are TRBV4-3 and TRBJ2-7; perhaps TRBD1 as D (5 bases). Deletions cut 0 bases from V and 6 bases from J, with 15 bases between. The germline CDR1 and CDR2 sequences are LGHNA and YSLEER. The CDR3 totals 15 residues. The CDR3 here is CASSQDITGSGEQYF. CDR3 bases: TGCGCCAGCAGCCAAGATATCACAGGCTCGGGCGAGCAGTACTTC.